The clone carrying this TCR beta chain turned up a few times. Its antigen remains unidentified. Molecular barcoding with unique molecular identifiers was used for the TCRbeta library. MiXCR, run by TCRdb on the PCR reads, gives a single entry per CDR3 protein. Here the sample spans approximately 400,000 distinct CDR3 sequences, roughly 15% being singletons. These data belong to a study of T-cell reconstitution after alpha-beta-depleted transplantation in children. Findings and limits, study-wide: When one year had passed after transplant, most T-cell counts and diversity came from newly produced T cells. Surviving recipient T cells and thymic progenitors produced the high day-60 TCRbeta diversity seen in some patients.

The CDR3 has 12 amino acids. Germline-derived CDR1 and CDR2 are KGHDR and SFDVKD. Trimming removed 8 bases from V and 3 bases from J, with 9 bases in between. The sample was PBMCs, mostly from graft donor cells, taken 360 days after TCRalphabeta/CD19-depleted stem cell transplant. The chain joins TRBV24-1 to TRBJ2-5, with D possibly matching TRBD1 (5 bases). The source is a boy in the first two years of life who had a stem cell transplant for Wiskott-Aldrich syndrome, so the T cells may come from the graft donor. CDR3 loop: CATMGQEETQYF. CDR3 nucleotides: TGTGCCACCATGGGGCAAGAAGAGACCCAGTACTTC.